The 5 T cell receptor beta chains below were found in one sample sequenced in a study of T cell changes during pregnancy in multiple sclerosis. Measured with immunoSEQ multiplex PCR; TCRdb has only the in-frame clones, and not every one. The sample contains tens of thousands of clones, about 91% of which appear only once. This material consisted of peripheral blood, taken after pregnancy. The receptors shown here come from a female donor with multiple sclerosis, enrolled in a pregnancy study.

The chain combines TRBV27 with TRBJ2-2; no clear D. Per germline, CDR1 MNHEY and CDR2 SMNVEV (reference sequence). V lost 5 bases and J 0 bases, leaving 10 bases between the germline ends. The CDR3 has 15 residues. This chain's CDR3 is CASSSETPNTGELFF. The DNA for the CDR3 is TGTGCCAGCAGTAGCGAAACGCCGAACACCGGGGAGCTGTTTTTT.

This chain joins TRBV4-2 and TRBJ2-7; a weak D match, TRBD1 (5 bases). The CDR3 consists of 16 residues. V was clipped by 0 bases and J by 2 bases, with 14 bases between them. CDR1 and CDR2 (germline): LGHNA, YNFKEQ. CDR3 protein: CASSQDKGQTAYEQYF. Written as DNA, the CDR3 is TGTGCCAGCAGCCAAGATAAGGGGCAAACGGCCTACGAGCAGTACTTC.

This chain connects TRBV7-2 to TRBJ2-5; the D gene is possibly TRBD2 (6 bases). V gave up 4 bases and J gave up 2 bases, with 14 bases separating them. This CDR3 has 15 amino acids. Germline V CDR1 and CDR2: SGHTA, FQGNSA. The CDR3 here is CASSSSREPQETQYF. Here the CDR3 DNA reads TGTGCCAGCAGCTCTAGTCGGGAGCCTCAAGAGACCCAGTACTTC. The full variable domain, rest sourced from reference TRBV7-2 and TRBJ2-5, is GAGVSQSPSNKVTEKGKDVELRCDPISGHTALYWYRQSLGQGLEFLIYFQGNSAPDKSGLPSDRFSAERTGGSVSTLTIQRTQQEDSAVYLCASSSSREPQETQYFGPGTRLLVL.

The chain links TRBV5-1 to TRBJ1-4; tentative D call: TRBD1 (6 bases). Trimming cost V 2 bases and J 3 bases, with 14 bases left between them. In germline, CDR1 is SGHRS, CDR2 YFSETQ. The CDR3 totals 16 residues. The CDR3 sequence is CASSLNRVEANEKLFF. The CDR3 coding sequence is TGCGCCAGCAGCTTAAACAGGGTTGAAGCTAATGAAAAACTGTTTTTT.

The chain joins TRBV19 to TRBJ2-7; 8 bases are a match to TRBD2. This CDR3 has 16 amino acids. CDR1 and CDR2 from the germline V gene are LNHDA and SQIVND (reference sequence). V lost 3 bases, J lost 0 bases, and 7 bases stayed unmatched. CDR3 sequence reads: CASSISSGLISYEQYF. The CDR3 DNA reads as TGTGCCAGTAGTATTTCTAGCGGGCTCATCTCCTACGAGCAGTACTTC. Filled out from reference TRBV19 and TRBJ2-7, the complete variable domain reads DGGITQSPKYLFRKEGQNVTLSCEQNLNHDAMYWYRQDPGQGLRLIYYSQIVNDFQKGDIAEGYSVSREKKESFPLTVTSAQKNPTAFYLCASSISSGLISYEQYFGPGTRLTVT.